These T cell receptor beta chains were read from a single sample in a study of cytomegalovirus exposure and HLA in healthy donors. Only in-frame clones appear in the TCRdb table, and some are missing; sequencing was by immunoSEQ multiplex PCR. This table holds some 150,000 clones, around 88% found once. Sample: PBMCs. These receptors were obtained from a woman in her twenties or thirties in good health and CMV-seronegative. CDR3s include the opening cysteine and the closing phenylalanine or tryptophan. Each record gives: D gene, V gene, J gene, clone size, CDR3 protein, CDR3 DNA. The D gene is left open where the match is weak. Clone size is not always given. Where it is, it says once, few, many or a class for expanded clones.

>NA|TRBV10-3|TRBJ2-2|NA
CAISEPDGVGELFF
TGTGCCATCAGTGAGCCGGACGGGGTCGGGGAGCTGTTTTTT
>NA|TRBV7-8|TRBJ2-3|once
CASTFRAGSTDTQYF
TGTGCCAGCACTTTCCGGGCAGGGAGCACAGATACGCAGTATTTT
>TRBD1|TRBV18|TRBJ1-2|few
CASSPDRGYGYTF
TGTGCCAGCTCACCGGACAGGGGCTATGGCTACACCTTC
>TRBD1|TRBV5-1|TRBJ2-5|NA
CASSEDRELETQYF
TGCGCCAGCAGCGAGGACAGGGAGTTAGAGACCCAGTACTTC
>NA|TRBV5-1|TRBJ1-1|NA
CASSSWGGQGTEAFF
TGCGCCAGCAGCTCCTGGGGGGGGCAGGGCACTGAAGCTTTCTTT
>TRBD1|TRBV6-1|TRBJ2-2|few
CASSVGTGRGTGELFF
TGTGCCAGCAGTGTCGGGACAGGGAGGGGAACCGGGGAGCTGTTTTTT
>NA|TRBV28|TRBJ1-1|NA
CASSSTGGRVGNAFF
TGTGCCAGCAGTTCAACTGGGGGCAGGGTAGGGAATGCTTTCTTT
>NA|TRBV21-1|TRBJ2-7|NA
CASSNRLAGTSYEQYF
TGTGCCAGCAGCAACCGACTAGCGGGAACGTCCTACGAGCAGTACTTC
>NA|TRBV7-9|TRBJ1-5|NA
CASSIGSAGNQPQHF
TGTGCCAGCAGCATTGGGTCGGCGGGCAATCAGCCCCAGCATTTT
>NA|TRBV6-5|TRBJ2-2|NA
CASSYWTAFTGELFF
TGTGCCAGCAGTTACTGGACTGCCTTCACCGGGGAGCTGTTTTTT
>TRBD2|TRBV6-5|TRBJ2-7|NA
CASSPQGGSYEQYF
TGTGCCAGCAGCCCCCAGGGAGGGAGCTACGAGCAGTACTTC
>NA|TRBV6-1|TRBJ2-7|once
CASSEGATWPMQYF
TGTGCCAGCAGTGAGGGGGCAACTTGGCCGATGCAGTACTTC
>NA|TRBV11-3|TRBJ2-5|few
CASSCSSPEGVETQYF
TGTGCCAGCAGCTGTTCTAGTCCCGAAGGTGTGGAGACCCAGTACTTC
>TRBD1|TRBV11-2|TRBJ2-7|NA
CASTPATGDSYEQYF
TGTGCCAGCACCCCGGCGACAGGGGATTCCTACGAGCAGTACTTC
>NA|TRBV5-8|TRBJ2-7|NA
CASSQRGRGAYEQYF
TGTGCCAGCAGCCAACGGGGGAGGGGGGCCTACGAGCAGTACTTC
>TRBD2|TRBV14|TRBJ2-5|NA
CASSQERLAGETQYF
TGTGCCAGCAGCCAAGAAAGGCTAGCGGGAGAGACCCAGTACTTC
>NA|TRBV7-2|TRBJ1-4|few
CASRGGSEKLFF
TGTGCCAGCAGGGGGGGGAGTGAAAAACTGTTTTTT
>NA|TRBV13|TRBJ1-2|NA
CAGRALMSPDYGYTF
TGTGCCGGGCGGGCGCTGATGAGCCCTGACTATGGCTACACCTTC
>TRBD2|TRBV29-1|TRBJ2-1|NA
CSARLAGGPGEQFF
TGCAGCGCCCGACTAGCGGGAGGTCCTGGTGAGCAGTTCTTC
>TRBD2|TRBV7-9|TRBJ2-1|NA
CASSPSGLATYNEQFF
TGTGCCAGCAGCCCCTCGGGACTAGCGACCTACAATGAGCAGTTCTTC
>TRBD1|TRBV19|TRBJ2-1|once
CASTLRGTTDYNEQFF
TGTGCCAGTACCCTCAGGGGGACAACTGACTACAATGAGCAGTTCTTC
>NA|TRBV12-5|TRBJ1-4|once
CASGTSGGAEKLFF
TGTGCTAGTGGAACCTCCGGGGGGGCGGAAAAACTGTTTTTT
>TRBD1|TRBV29-1|TRBJ2-7|NA
CSVENRGRGEQYF
TGCAGCGTTGAAAACAGGGGTAGGGGCGAGCAGTACTTC
>NA|TRBV29-1|TRBJ2-1|NA
CSVDLPGNNEQFF
TGCAGCGTTGATTTGCCAGGGAACAATGAGCAGTTCTTC
>NA|TRBV6-1|TRBJ2-5|NA
CASSVQGGETQYF
TGTGCCAGCAGTGTTCAGGGCGGTGAGACCCAGTACTTC
>TRBD1|TRBV11-2|TRBJ2-5|NA
CASSRGQGGFGTQYF
TGTGCCAGCAGCCGGGGACAGGGGGGGTTCGGGACCCAGTACTTC
>TRBD1|TRBV29-1|TRBJ2-7|NA
CSALGQGIHEQYF
TGCAGCGCCCTGGGACAGGGGATCCACGAGCAGTACTTC
>NA|TRBV27|TRBJ2-5|NA
CASSFSGGETQYF
TGTGCCAGCAGTTTCTCCGGGGGAGAGACCCAGTACTTC
>NA|TRBV12-5|TRBJ1-1|NA
CASGLVAGPTSEAFF
TGTGCTAGTGGTTTGGTAGCAGGGCCTACATCTGAAGCTTTCTTT
>NA|TRBV6-5|TRBJ1-2|NA
CASRPDWSSNYGYTF
TGTGCCAGCAGGCCTGACTGGTCGTCTAACTATGGCTACACCTTC
>TRBD1|TRBV7-8|TRBJ2-1|NA
CASSPDRRNEQFF
TGTGCCAGCAGCCCGGACAGGAGGAATGAGCAGTTCTTC